The rows below give T cell receptor beta chains drawn from one sample of a study of blood T cell repertoires in COVID-19. Clones were sequenced by immunoSEQ multiplex PCR, and TCRdb holds only the in-frame ones, with some missing. The sample consists of roughly 250,000 clones, around 85% of them appearing once. The material sequenced was peripheral blood. These receptors all stem from a woman younger than 45 with COVID-19, enrolled during active disease. Each CDR3 is given without its conserved first and last residue.

V gene: TRBV19; J gene: TRBJ2-1; CDR3 protein: ASNDRGRNEQF
V gene: TRBV19; J gene: TRBJ2-7; CDR3 protein: ASSSGGRGYEQY
V gene: TRBV4-1; J gene: TRBJ1-2; CDR3 protein: ASSPRMSSTGYYGYT
V gene: TRBV23-1; J gene: TRBJ1-1; CDR3 protein: AYDWPEVPEAF
V gene: TRBV2; J gene: TRBJ2-3; CDR3 protein: ASSDLAWSGTDTQY
V gene: TRBV5-1; J gene: TRBJ2-7; CDR3 protein: ASTPTGGGYEQY
V gene: TRBV15; J gene: TRBJ1-2; CDR3 protein: ATSRGWEANYGYT
V gene: TRBV29-1; J gene: TRBJ1-2; CDR3 protein: SVDSGASYGYT
V gene: TRBV7-8; J gene: TRBJ2-7; CDR3 protein: ASSDRGHYEQY
V gene: TRBV18; J gene: TRBJ2-7; CDR3 protein: ASSPFGTGGNEQY
V gene: TRBV20-1; J gene: TRBJ2-1; CDR3 protein: SASLAGGRYNEQF
V gene: TRBV5-5; J gene: TRBJ2-1; CDR3 protein: ASSLETSIFNEQF
V gene: TRBV21-1; J gene: TRBJ2-2; CDR3 protein: ASSTGDKPGDRGAV
V gene: TRBV5-1; J gene: TRBJ1-1; CDR3 protein: ASTKGQLNTEAF
V gene: TRBV6-1; J gene: TRBJ2-3; CDR3 protein: ASSETTILGISTDTQY
V gene: TRBV6-5; J gene: TRBJ1-1; CDR3 protein: ASHTGNTEAF
V gene: TRBV7-9; J gene: TRBJ2-3; CDR3 protein: ASSLQSSTDTQY
V gene: TRBV7-8; J gene: TRBJ2-7; CDR3 protein: ASSLGMYYEQY
V gene: TRBV18; J gene: TRBJ2-7; CDR3 protein: ASSPIMIRGEQY
V gene: TRBV10-3; J gene: TRBJ1-2; CDR3 protein: ATSRDKGQNGYT
V gene: TRBV19; J gene: TRBJ2-7; CDR3 protein: ASREGFNTYEQY
V gene: TRBV7-2; J gene: TRBJ2-7; CDR3 protein: ASSLARVGEQY
V gene: TRBV7-2; J gene: TRBJ2-3; CDR3 protein: ASSYYERGPLGDTQY
V gene: TRBV25-1; J gene: TRBJ2-2; CDR3 protein: ASSESWGQGPDTGELF
V gene: TRBV15; J gene: TRBJ1-2; CDR3 protein: ATSRGGVMGYT
V gene: TRBV6-2/TRBV6-3; J gene: TRBJ2-1; CDR3 protein: ASSPIAGGVENEQF
V gene: TRBV19; J gene: TRBJ2-6; CDR3 protein: ASSLTGRKNSGANVLT
V gene: TRBV5-1; J gene: TRBJ2-1; CDR3 protein: ASSWTSGVGNEQF
V gene: TRBV28; J gene: TRBJ1-4; CDR3 protein: ASSPLGPEGKLF
V gene: TRBV5-6; J gene: TRBJ1-1; CDR3 protein: ASSLAGSGNTEAF
V gene: TRBV28; J gene: TRBJ2-1; CDR3 protein: ASSSSAGGAAYNEQF
V gene: TRBV19; J gene: TRBJ1-1; CDR3 protein: ASRVGGTEAF
V gene: TRBV6-5; J gene: TRBJ2-3; CDR3 protein: ASSQQTAFHTQY
V gene: TRBV11-2; J gene: TRBJ2-1; CDR3 protein: ASSLRTSSYNEQF
V gene: TRBV19; J gene: TRBJ1-2; CDR3 protein: ASSMRERNYGYT
V gene: TRBV6-5; J gene: TRBJ2-2; CDR3 protein: ASSYDWGQGELF
V gene: TRBV3-1/TRBV3-2; J gene: TRBJ1-2; CDR3 protein: ASSQDPNTAWAGYT
V gene: TRBV29-1; J gene: TRBJ1-4; CDR3 protein: SVAGADEKLF
V gene: TRBV24-1; J gene: TRBJ2-1; CDR3 protein: ATSDFKGVADEQF
V gene: TRBV19; J gene: TRBJ2-1; CDR3 protein: ASSTASGTGSKF
V gene: TRBV19; J gene: TRBJ1-1; CDR3 protein: ASSIVGGSITEAF
V gene: TRBV11-2; J gene: TRBJ2-5; CDR3 protein: ASSLAGLLLETQY
V gene: TRBV5-1; J gene: TRBJ2-7; CDR3 protein: ASSLVGRVFYEQY
V gene: TRBV7-9; J gene: TRBJ1-4; CDR3 protein: ASSPDRGQVNEKLF
V gene: TRBV19; J gene: TRBJ2-2; CDR3 protein: ASSRAGAGELF
V gene: TRBV21-1; J gene: TRBJ2-7; CDR3 protein: ASSPARGGGRSHLSSEQY
V gene: TRBV5-1; J gene: TRBJ1-1; CDR3 protein: ASSFHRGRDTEAF
V gene: TRBV5-1; J gene: TRBJ2-5; CDR3 protein: ASSLGGTGETQY